Below, one T cell receptor beta chain is given with its context. No antigen is known for it. These data originate in a study of cytomegalovirus exposure and HLA in healthy donors. The PCR employed 60 Vbeta primers together with 13 Jbeta primers. The assay was immunoSEQ multiplex PCR, and TCRdb's table has in-frame clones only and misses some. The table shows 150,000 to 250,000 clones, with 79% occurring only once. Study-wide results and caveats: The Asian-associated ancestry cluster reportedly had fewer N-insertions than the roughly 720-donor mean in a later analysis.

The CDR3 sequence is 17 residues long. CDR1 is LGHNT and CDR2 is FRNRAP in the germline V gene. Between the trimmed V and J ends, which lost 1 base and 0 bases, there was a span of 12 bases. This TCR was sampled from a girl aged 10-17 years in good health and CMV-seropositive. The specimen sequenced was PBMCs. This chain uses TRBV12-5 with TRBJ2-2; perhaps TRBD2 as D (6 bases). This CDR3 is CASGLGTGGPNTGELFF. The CDR3 coding sequence is TGTGCTAGTGGTTTGGGCACAGGAGGGCCGAACACCGGGGAGCTGTTTTTT.